This T cell receptor (beta chain) was recovered during a study of blood T cell repertoires in COVID-19 (dated by TCRdb to 2018 to 2021). About the investigation overall: The collaborator samples originated in the United States, Italy and Spain and spanned the acute and convalescent phases of COVID-19. Where available, HLA class I and class II types were taken from metadata supplied by the sample provider and were not determined by assay-based typing. The samples were drawn from the first 160 participants of the ongoing ImmuneRACE study and from 1,254 subjects provided by 6 global collaborators. The dataset comprised deeply sampled blood TCRbeta repertoires from subjects exposed to, actively infected with, or recovered from COVID-19. The material from the prospective study consisted of cDNA or gDNA derived from T cells, B-cell-depleted T cells, or PBMCs. A de-identified subject ID, COVID-19 status, age in years and sex were almost always included in the sample metadata. The repertoires were made available in a free public database intended to serve as a resource for research on the immune response to SARS-CoV-2.

TCRbeta CDR3 regions were amplified from genomic DNA using the immunoSEQ Assay, a bias-controlled multiplex PCR. The study's processing was this. The number of nucleated cells in each sample was estimated from the amplification of reference gene primers within the assay. To quantify the absolute abundance of each unique TCRbeta CDR3 rearrangement, sequence reads were collapsed and filtered. Productive Simpson clonality was computed per sample as the square root of Simpson's diversity index over productive rearrangements. In its TCRdb copy, this immuneACCESS table keeps in-frame sequences only and misses some clones. Where compared with another copy, unresolved V genes explain less than half of these, and the others have no known cause. V, J and clone size were drawn from that table, and D and trimming were deduced from the DNA. The sample table contains approximately 300,000 clones; only one count was recorded for nearly 90% of them. About 8.4% of the sample is taken by the ten largest.

Overall results and qualifications from the work: How much clinical and demographic metadata was included differed by source and by participant, and the metadata was provided uncurated.

On this clone: Its antigen remains unidentified. No qualities accompany the bases; no much larger clone lies one base away.

Participants in the prospective study were aged about 18 to 100 years, lived in about two dozen United States geographic areas, and enrolled through a virtual design. Cohort assignment in the prospective study relied on participant-reported clinical history from a screening survey and a study questionnaire. Recovered participants in ImmuneRACE Cohort 3 were defined by two consecutive negative NP/OP PCR tests, clearance by a healthcare professional, or resolution of symptoms. In the prospective study, mobile phlebotomists collected whole blood, serum and a nasopharyngeal or oropharyngeal swab from each participant. Prospective study participants could optionally give additional blood draws and questionnaires over an approximately 2-month period. Prospective study blood samples were shipped either frozen or at room temperature before DNA extraction. The CDR3 contains 13 residues, cysteine and phenylalanine counted. The kept DNA is CDR3 alone, 39 bases in frame from the first base. V trim: 6 bases; J trim: 5 bases; unmatched bases: 4. The germline V gene specifies SQVTM as CDR1 and ANQGSEA as CDR2.

This chain is built from TRBV29-1 and TRBJ2-2; a stretch of 9 junction bases matches TRBD1. The TCR was taken from a woman in her twenties or thirties who had recovered from COVID-19. The sample was PBMCs or T cells enriched from blood (not recorded which). The bases are TGCAGCGTGGACAGGGGAAGGACCGGGGAGCTGTTTTTT. Its coded protein is CSVDRGRTGELFF.